Below, one T cell receptor (beta chain) is given with its context. The protocol was immunoSEQ multiplex PCR, while the TCRdb copy is restricted to in-frame clones and leaves out a portion. The sample contains more than 65,000 clones, 90% to 95% of which appear only once. The record originates from a study of T cell changes during pregnancy in multiple sclerosis. In germline, CDR1 is SNHLY, CDR2 FYNNEI. The CDR3 loop spans 15 amino acids. Losses at the gene ends were 5 bases for V and 5 bases for J; bases not matched to a gene: 8. Specimen: CD4+ T cells from peripheral blood mononuclear cells, collected before pregnancy. The chain couples TRBV2 to TRBJ2-2, with TRBD1 matching 7 bases. The sequence came from a female donor with multiple sclerosis, enrolled in a pregnancy study. The DNA of the CDR3 is TGTGCCAGCAGTATAGACAGGGCCGAAACCGGGGAGCTGTTTTTT. Encoded protein: CASSIDRAETGELFF.